This paragraph covers one TCR beta chain sequence. Its antigen is unknown. An end of the junction does not agree with germline; a read error may underlie this. From its cysteine to its phenylalanine, the CDR3 spans 13 amino acids. CDR3 DNA is the only sequence kept; it has 39 bases, read in frame from the first base. From the germline V gene (reference sequence), CDR1 is SSHAT and CDR2 is FNYEAQ. The sample is drawn from a study of blood T cells in healthy people across ages (dated by TCRdb to between 2015 and 2016). In terms of the full investigation: In model experiments, template switching captured about one uniquely barcoded TCR beta cDNA molecule for every two T cells. Age-related changes in TCR beta repertoire diversity were measured in the study by deep sequencing normalized with unique cDNA molecular identifiers. The donors were divided into four age groups: young (average approximately 17 years), middle-aged (around 41), aged (about 60) and long-lived (about 84). To avoid experimental bias, donors of different ages were randomly spread across the sequencing lanes. Two additional independent replicas of 1 million unique cDNA reads from the same blood draw were analyzed for two donors (one aged 18 to 29 and one aged 80 or older). The full study reports these points: Because profiling used bulk unsorted PBMCs, naive and antigen-experienced compartments could not be compared conclusively. A strong correlation was found between observed TCR beta diversity and the percentage of naive T cells measured by flow cytometry. As age increased, observed TCR beta diversity per million T cells dropped in a roughly linear way, and a significant reduction was already evident by age 40. Compared with the aged group, more naive CD4+ T cells, fewer expanded clones and increased TCR diversity were shown by the long-lived group, suggesting age selection. Total diversity estimates from one million sequenced T cells were considered lower bounds and underestimates. Donor CMV infection status was unknown, potentially confounding age-related changes in expanded clonotypes.

Systemically healthy Caucasian individuals from Russia, around 38 in total and aged roughly 6 to 95 years, were included as donors. About 10 milliliters of peripheral blood were drawn from each donor into EDTA-treated Vacutainer tubes. Ficoll-Paque density-gradient centrifugation was used to isolate PBMCs, with at least 7 million obtained per sample. Total RNA was extracted from PBMCs with Trizol reagent, with at least 6 micrograms obtained per sample. The percentages of naive CD45RAhigh/CD27high T cells were determined by flow cytometry on a PBMC aliquot from every donor. Library creation used 5' RACE. The sample was run on an Illumina HiSeq 2500. A second PCR of about 7 to 12 cycles was run with a J-beta primer mix and a sample-barcoded 5' primer. A template-switch 5' adaptor carrying 12 random nucleotides introduced a unique molecular identifier onto each TCR beta cDNA molecule. Each sample yielded at least 3 million CDR3-containing paired-end reads. All of the RNA was converted into first-strand cDNA using the Mint cDNA synthesis kit, with a TRBC-specific oligonucleotide serving as the primer. All cDNA was treated with uracil-DNA glycosylase and then went through a first 18-cycle PCR with the universal primers M1SS and BC2_uni_R. The authors processed their data as follows. For normalization, 1 million high-quality reads, each with a distinct molecular identifier, were randomly selected from each sample. Instead of being binned into consensus sequences, reads that shared molecular identifiers were thrown out. MiTCR, with a Q25 quality threshold and the strictest error-elimination algorithm, was used for CDR3 identification, clonotype clustering and error correction. A nonparametric unseen species model with Euler transformation was used to estimate a lower bound on total TCR beta diversity. TCRdb's own reprocessing of the public reads used fastp at Q25 and MiXCR and kept productive beta chains. For every CDR3 protein sequence, its rows merge into one entry that carries the most common genes and DNA. These V and J calls rely on TCRdb rather than the paper's analysis. The sample profile shows hundreds of thousands of distinct CDR3 sequences; approximately 30% of them were found once. Jointly, the top ten make up 15% to 17% of the sample.

The receptor chain draws on TRBV7-7 and TRBJ2-1, with a weak D call of TRBD1 (6 bases match). The sequence derives from a woman older than 75 in good health. The sample comprised blood. The DNA sequence reads TGTGCTAGCAACAGCGGCAGGGGCGATGAGCAGTTCTTC. It encodes CASNSGRGDEQFF. Extended through the reference TRBV7-7 and TRBJ2-1 proteins, this CDR3 yields the full variable domain: GAGVSQSPRYKVTKRGQDVTLRCDPISSHATLYWYQQALGQGPEFLTYFNYEAQPDKSGLPSDRFSAERPEGSISTLTIQRTEQRDSAMYRCASNSGRGDEQFFGPGTRLTVL.